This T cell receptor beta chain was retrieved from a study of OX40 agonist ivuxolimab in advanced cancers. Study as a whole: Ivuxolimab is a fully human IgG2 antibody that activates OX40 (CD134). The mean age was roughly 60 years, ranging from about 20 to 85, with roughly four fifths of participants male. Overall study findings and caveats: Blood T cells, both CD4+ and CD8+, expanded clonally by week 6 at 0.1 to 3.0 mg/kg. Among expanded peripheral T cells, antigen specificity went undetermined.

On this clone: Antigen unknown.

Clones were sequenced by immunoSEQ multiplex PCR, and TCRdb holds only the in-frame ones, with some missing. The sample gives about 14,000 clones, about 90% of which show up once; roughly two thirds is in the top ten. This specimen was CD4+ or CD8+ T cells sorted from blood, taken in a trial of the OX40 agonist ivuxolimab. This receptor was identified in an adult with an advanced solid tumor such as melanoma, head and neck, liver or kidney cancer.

CDR3 region: CASSRGPGTEAFF. The CDR3 nucleotides are TGTGCCAGCAGCCGTGGTCCGGGTACTGAAGCTTTCTTT. The chain combines TRBV6-5 with TRBJ1-1; D is ambiguous. The CDR3 is 13 amino acids. Germline CDR1 and CDR2: MNHEY and SVGAGI. Trimming left V 6 bases short and J 5 bases short, with 13 bases between.